This T cell receptor (beta chain) came from a study of blood T cell repertoires in COVID-19. Study overall: Samples of COVID-19 (acute and convalescent) were obtained from the United States, Italy and Spain. In each case, the material was cDNA or gDNA derived from T cells, B-cell-depleted T cells, or PBMCs.

Authors' processing steps: Reference gene primer amplification yielded estimated nucleated cell counts. Sequencing used immunoSEQ multiplex PCR; TCRdb keeps in-frame clones, though not all of them. V and J calls and clone size are those listed in that table; D and trimming were worked out from the DNA. This table holds 100,000 to 150,000 clones, 60% to 80% found once. The CDR3 has 15 amino acids. V shed 4 bases and J shed 8 bases, with 20 bases lying between them. The germline gives CDR1 SNHLY, CDR2 FYNNEI. The sequence was collected from a man aged 60 to 75 with acute or convalescent COVID-19. Sequenced input: peripheral blood. The J gene is TRBJ1-2, the V gene TRBV2, with D unresolved. The CDR3 sequence: CASSVRYGSMGGYTF. The CDR3 DNA follows: TGTGCCAGCAGTGTCCGTTACGGCAGTATGGGCGGCTACACCTTC.